This TCR beta chain was captured by sequencing in a study of Graves' ophthalmopathy and Graves' hyperthyroidism. Researchers took RNA transcripts and amplified TCR beta CDR3 regions from them. Second-round multiplex PCR followed a first-round RT-PCR using HTBI primers. TCRdb ran MiXCR on the multiplex PCR reads and lists one entry per CDR3 protein. The repertoire holds about 740,000 distinct CDR3 sequences, approximately 40% seen once, with 40% to 55% in the top ten. This clonotype was seen only a few times. This CDR3 has 12 residues. Germline V gene sequence: CDR1 DFQATT, CDR2 SNEGSKA (reference sequence).

The sequence was collected from an adult man with Graves' ophthalmopathy. The sequenced sample was peripheral blood. The J gene is TRBJ2-7, the V gene TRBV20-1; 8 bases are a match to TRBD1. Near its end, the DNA agrees better with TRBJ2-1, so the J call may be wrong. DNA of the CDR3: TGCAGTGCTATTAGGACAGGGAGTGAGCAGTTCTTC. Its translation: CSAIRTGSEQFF.